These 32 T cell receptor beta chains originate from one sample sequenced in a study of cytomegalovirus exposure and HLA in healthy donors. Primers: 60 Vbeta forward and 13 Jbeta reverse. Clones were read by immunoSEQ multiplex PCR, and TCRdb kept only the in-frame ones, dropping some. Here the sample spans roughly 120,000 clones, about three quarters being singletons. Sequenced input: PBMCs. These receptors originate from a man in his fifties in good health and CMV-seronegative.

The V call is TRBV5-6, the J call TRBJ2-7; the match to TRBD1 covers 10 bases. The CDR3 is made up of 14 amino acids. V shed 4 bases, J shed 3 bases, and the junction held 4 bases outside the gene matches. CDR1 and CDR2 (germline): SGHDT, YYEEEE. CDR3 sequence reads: CASSPGTGVYEQYF. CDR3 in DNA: TGTGCCAGCAGCCCCGGGACAGGGGTCTACGAGCAGTACTTC.

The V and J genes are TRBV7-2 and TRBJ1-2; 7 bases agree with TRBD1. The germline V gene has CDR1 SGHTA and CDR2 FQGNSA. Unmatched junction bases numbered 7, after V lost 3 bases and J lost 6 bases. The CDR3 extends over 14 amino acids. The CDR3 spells CASSFHRGSDGYTF. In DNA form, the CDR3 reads TGTGCCAGCAGCTTCCACAGGGGATCGGATGGCTACACCTTC. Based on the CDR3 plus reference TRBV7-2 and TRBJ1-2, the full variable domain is GAGVSQSPSNKVTEKGKDVELRCDPISGHTALYWYRQSLGQGLEFLIYFQGNSAPDKSGLPSDRFSAERTGGSVSTLTIQRTQQEDSAVYLCASSFHRGSDGYTFGSGTRLTVV.

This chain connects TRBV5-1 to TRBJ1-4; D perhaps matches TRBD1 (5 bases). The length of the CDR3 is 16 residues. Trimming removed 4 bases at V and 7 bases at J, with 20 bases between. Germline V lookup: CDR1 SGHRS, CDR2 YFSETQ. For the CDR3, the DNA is TGCGCCAGCAGCCTCGGATCCCAGGGTTTGGGTGAAAAACTGTTTTTT. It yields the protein CASSLGSQGLGEKLFF.

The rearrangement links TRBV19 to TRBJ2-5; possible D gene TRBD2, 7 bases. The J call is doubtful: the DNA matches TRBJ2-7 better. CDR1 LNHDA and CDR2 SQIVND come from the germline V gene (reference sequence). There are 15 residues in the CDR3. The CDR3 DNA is TGTGCCAGTAGTATCTCGGGGGGCTGGACCTACGAGCAGTACTTC. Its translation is CASSISGGWTYEQYF.

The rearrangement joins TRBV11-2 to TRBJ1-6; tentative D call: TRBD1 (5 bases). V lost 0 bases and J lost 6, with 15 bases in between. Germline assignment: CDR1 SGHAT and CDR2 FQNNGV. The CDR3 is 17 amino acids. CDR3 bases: TGTGCCAGCAGCTTAGATATCCGGACACGACCTAATTCACCCCTCCACTTT. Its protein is CASSLDIRTRPNSPLHF. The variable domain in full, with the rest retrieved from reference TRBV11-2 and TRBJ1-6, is EAGVAQSPRYKIIEKRQSVAFWCNPISGHATLYWYQQILGQGPKLLIQFQNNGVVDDSQLPKDRFSAERLKGVDSTLKIQPAKLEDSAVYLCASSLDIRTRPNSPLHFGNGTRLTVT.

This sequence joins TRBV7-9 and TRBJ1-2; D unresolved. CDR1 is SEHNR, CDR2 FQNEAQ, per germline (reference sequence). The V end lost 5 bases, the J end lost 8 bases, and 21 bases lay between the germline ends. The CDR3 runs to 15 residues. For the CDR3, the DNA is TGTGCCAGCAGCCCTGCCTTCACAGTTGATCGGGGCTACACCTTC. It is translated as CASSPAFTVDRGYTF.

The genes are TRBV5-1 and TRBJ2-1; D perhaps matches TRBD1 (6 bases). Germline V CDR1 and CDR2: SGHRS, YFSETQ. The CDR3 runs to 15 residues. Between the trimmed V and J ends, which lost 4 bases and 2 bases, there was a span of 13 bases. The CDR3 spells CASSELTGTYNEQFF. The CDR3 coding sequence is TGCGCCAGCAGCGAACTGACAGGAACCTACAATGAGCAGTTCTTC. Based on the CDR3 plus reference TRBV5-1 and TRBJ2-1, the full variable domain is KAGVTQTPRYLIKTRGQQVTLSCSPISGHRSVSWYQQTPGQGLQFLFEYFSETQRNKGNFPGRFSGRQFSNSRSEMNVSTLELGDSALYLCASSELTGTYNEQFFGPGTRLTVL.

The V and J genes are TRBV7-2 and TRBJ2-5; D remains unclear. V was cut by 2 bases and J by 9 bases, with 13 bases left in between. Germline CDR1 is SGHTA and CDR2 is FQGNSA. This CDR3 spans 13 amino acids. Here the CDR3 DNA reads TGTGCCAGCAGCTTACAAATCCCGGAGCCCCAGTACTTC. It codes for CASSLQIPEPQYF.

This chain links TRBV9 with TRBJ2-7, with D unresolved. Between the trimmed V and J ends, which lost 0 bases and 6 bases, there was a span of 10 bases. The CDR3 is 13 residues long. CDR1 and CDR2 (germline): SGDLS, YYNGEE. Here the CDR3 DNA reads TGTGCCAGCAGCGTAGATGCCGAAGCCGAGCAGTACTTC. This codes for CASSVDAEAEQYF.

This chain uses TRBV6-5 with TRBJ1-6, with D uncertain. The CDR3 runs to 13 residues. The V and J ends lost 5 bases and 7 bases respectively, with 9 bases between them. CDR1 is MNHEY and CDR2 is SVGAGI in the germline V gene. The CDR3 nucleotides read TGTGCCAGCAGTCCTAAAGAAAATTCACCCCTCCACTTT. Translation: CASSPKENSPLHF.

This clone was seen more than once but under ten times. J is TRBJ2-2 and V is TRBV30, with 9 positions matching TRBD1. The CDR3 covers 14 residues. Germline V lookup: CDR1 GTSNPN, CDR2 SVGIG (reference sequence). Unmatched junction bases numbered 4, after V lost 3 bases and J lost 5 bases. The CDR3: CAWRRDRGTGELFF. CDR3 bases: TGTGCCTGGAGACGCGACAGGGGGACCGGGGAGCTGTTTTTT.

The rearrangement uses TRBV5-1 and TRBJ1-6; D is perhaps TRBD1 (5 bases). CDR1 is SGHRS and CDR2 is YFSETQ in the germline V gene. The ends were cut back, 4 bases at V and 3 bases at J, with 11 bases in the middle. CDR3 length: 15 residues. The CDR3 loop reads CASSTGQSYNSPLHF. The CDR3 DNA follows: TGCGCCAGCAGCACCGGACAAAGCTATAATTCACCCCTCCACTTT.

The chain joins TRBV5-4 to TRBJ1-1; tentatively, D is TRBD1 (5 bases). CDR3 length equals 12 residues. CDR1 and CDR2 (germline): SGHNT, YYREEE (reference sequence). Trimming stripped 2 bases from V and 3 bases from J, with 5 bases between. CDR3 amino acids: CASSLGDTEAFF. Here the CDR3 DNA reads TGTGCCAGCAGCTTAGGGGACACTGAAGCTTTCTTT.

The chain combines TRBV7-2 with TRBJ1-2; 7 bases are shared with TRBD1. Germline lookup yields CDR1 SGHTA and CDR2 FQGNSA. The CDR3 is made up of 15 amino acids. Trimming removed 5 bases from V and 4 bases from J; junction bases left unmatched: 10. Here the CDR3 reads CASSQTGKGTYGYTF. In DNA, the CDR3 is TGTGCCAGCAGCCAGACAGGGAAAGGGACCTATGGCTACACCTTC.

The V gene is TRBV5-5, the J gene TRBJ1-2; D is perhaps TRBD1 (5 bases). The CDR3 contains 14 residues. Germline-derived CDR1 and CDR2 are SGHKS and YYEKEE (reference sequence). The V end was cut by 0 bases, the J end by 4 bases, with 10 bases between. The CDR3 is CASSLEGAGYGYTF. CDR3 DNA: TGTGCCAGCAGCTTGGAAGGGGCTGGCTATGGCTACACCTTC.

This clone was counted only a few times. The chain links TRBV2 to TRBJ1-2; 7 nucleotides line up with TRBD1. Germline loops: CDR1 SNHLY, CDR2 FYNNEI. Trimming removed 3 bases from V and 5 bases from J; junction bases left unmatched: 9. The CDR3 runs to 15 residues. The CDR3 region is CASSDRGRSRYGYTF. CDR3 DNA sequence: TGTGCCAGCAGTGACAGGGGGAGGTCAAGATATGGCTACACCTTC.

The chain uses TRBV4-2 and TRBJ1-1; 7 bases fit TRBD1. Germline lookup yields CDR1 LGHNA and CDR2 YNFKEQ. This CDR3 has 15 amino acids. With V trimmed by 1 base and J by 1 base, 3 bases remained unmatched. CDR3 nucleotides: TGTGCCAGCAGCCAAGGACAGGGAGGGAACACTGAAGCTTTCTTT. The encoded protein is CASSQGQGGNTEAFF.

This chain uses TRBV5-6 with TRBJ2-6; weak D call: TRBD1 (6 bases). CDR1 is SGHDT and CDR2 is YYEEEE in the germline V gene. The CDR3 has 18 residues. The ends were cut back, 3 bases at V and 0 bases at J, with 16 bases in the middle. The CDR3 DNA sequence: TGTGCCAGCAGCTCCTTTTGGACAGAATTCTCTGGGGCCAACGTCCTGACTTTC. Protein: CASSSFWTEFSGANVLTF.

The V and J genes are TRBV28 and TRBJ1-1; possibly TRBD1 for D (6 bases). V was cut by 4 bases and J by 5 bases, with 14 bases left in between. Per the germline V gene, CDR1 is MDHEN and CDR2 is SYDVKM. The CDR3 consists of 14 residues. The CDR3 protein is CASSYLRQETEAFF. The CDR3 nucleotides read TGTGCCAGCAGTTATCTTCGACAGGAAACTGAAGCTTTCTTT. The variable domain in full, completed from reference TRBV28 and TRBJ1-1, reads DVKVTQSSRYLVKRTGEKVFLECVQDMDHENMFWYRQDPGLGLRLIYFSYDVKMKEKGDIPEGYSVSREKKERFSLILESASTNQTSMYLCASSYLRQETEAFFGQGTRLTVV.

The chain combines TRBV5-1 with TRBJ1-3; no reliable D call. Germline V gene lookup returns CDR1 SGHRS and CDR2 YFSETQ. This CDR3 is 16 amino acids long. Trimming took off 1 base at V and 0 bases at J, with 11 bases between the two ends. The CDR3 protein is CASSLTGRHSGNTIYF. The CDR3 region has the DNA TGCGCCAGCAGCTTGACGGGTAGGCACTCTGGAAACACCATATATTTT.

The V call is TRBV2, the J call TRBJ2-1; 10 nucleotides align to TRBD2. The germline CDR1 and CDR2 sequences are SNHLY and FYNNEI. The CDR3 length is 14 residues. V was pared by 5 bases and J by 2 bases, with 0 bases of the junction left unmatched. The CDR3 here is CASSSGGAYNEQFF. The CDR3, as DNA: TGTGCCAGCAGTAGCGGGGGGGCCTACAATGAGCAGTTCTTC.

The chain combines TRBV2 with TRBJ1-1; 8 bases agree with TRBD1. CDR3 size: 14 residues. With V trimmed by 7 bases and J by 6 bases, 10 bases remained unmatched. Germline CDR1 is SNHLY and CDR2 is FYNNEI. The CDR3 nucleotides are TGTGCCAGCATGATTAGGACAGGGAGCTCTGAAGCTTTCTTT. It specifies CASMIRTGSSEAFF. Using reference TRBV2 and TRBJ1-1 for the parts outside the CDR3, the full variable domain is EPEVTQTPSHQVTQMGQEVILRCVPISNHLYFYWYRQILGQKVEFLVSFYNNEISEKSEIFDDQFSVERPDGSNFTLKIRSTKLEDSAMYFCASMIRTGSSEAFFGQGTRLTVV.

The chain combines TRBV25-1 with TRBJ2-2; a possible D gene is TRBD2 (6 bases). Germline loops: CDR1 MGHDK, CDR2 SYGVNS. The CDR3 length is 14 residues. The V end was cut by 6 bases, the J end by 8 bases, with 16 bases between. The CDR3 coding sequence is TGTGCCAGCAGGGATGGGGGAGGCTCAGGGGAGCTGTTTTTT. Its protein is CASRDGGGSGELFF.

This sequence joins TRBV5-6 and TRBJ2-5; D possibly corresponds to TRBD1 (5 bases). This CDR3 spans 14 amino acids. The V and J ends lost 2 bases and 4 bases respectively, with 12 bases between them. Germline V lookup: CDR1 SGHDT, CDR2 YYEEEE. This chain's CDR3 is CASSFSGLRETQYF. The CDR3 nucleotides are TGTGCCAGCAGCTTTTCAGGGTTGCGAGAGACCCAGTACTTC.

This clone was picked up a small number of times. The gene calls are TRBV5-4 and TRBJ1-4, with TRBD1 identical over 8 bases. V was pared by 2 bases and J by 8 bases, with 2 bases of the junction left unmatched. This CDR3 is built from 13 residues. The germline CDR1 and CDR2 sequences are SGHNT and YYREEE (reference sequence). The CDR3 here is CASSLQGGEKLFF. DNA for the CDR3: TGTGCCAGCAGCTTACAGGGGGGGGAAAAACTGTTTTTT.

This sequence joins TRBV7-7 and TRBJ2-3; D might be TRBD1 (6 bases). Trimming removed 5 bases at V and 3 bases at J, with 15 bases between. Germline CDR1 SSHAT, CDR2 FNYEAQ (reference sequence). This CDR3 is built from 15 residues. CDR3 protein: CASSPGVSRTDTQYF. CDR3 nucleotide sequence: TGTGCCAGCAGCCCAGGGGTGTCTCGGACAGATACGCAGTATTTT.

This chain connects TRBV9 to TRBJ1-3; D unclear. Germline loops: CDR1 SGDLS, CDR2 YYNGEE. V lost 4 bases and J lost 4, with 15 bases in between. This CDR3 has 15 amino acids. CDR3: CASSPWASGGNTIYF. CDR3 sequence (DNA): TGTGCCAGCAGCCCCTGGGCCTCGGGGGGAAACACCATATATTTT.

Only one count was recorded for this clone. CDR3 bases: TGTGCCAGCAGCTATCGGACTAGCGGGGGCCTGCTAGATACGCAGTATTTT. Encoded protein: CASSYRTSGGLLDTQYF. The chain links TRBV5-5 to TRBJ2-3; 13 positions agree with TRBD2. Trimming cost V 3 bases and J 5 bases; bases outside gene matches: 9. The CDR3 extends over 17 amino acids. The germline V gene encodes CDR1 SGHKS and CDR2 YYEKEE (reference sequence).

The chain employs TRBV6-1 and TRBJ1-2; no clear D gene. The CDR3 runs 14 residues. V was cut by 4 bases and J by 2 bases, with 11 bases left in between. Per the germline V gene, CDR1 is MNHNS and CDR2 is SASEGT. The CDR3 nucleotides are TGTGCCAGCAGTGTTGAGGGCTCCAACTATGGCTACACCTTC. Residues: CASSVEGSNYGYTF.

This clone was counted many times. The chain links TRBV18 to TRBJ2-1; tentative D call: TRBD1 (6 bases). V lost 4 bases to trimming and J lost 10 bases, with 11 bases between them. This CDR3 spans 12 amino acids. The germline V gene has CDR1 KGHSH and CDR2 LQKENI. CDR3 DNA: TGTGCCAGCTCACAACAGGGAAGCGAGCAGTTCTTC. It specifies CASSQQGSEQFF.

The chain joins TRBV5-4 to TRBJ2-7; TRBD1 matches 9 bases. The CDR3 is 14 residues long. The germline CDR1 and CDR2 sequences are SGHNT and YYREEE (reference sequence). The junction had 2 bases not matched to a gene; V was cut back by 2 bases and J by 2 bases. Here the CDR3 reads CASSFDRGTYEQYV. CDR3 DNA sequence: TGTGCCAGCAGCTTCGACAGGGGGACCTACGAGCAGTACGTC.

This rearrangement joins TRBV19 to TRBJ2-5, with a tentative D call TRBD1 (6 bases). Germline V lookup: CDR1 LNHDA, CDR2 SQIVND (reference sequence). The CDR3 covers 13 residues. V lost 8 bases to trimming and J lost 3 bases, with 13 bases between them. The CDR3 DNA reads TGTGCCAGTGGACAGAACCTTGAAGAGACCCAGTACTTC. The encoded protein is CASGQNLEETQYF.